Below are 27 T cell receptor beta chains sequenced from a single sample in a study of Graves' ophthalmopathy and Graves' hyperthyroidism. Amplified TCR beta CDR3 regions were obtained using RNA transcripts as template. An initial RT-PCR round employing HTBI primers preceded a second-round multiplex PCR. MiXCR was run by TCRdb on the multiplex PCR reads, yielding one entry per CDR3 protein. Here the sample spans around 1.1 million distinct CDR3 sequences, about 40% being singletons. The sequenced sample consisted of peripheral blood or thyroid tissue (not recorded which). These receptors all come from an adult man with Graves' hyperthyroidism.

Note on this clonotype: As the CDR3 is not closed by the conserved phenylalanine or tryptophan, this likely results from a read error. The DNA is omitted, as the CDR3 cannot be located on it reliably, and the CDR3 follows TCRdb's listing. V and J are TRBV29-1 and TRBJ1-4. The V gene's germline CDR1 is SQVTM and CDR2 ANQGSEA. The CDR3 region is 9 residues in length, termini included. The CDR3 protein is CSVRDGQVV.

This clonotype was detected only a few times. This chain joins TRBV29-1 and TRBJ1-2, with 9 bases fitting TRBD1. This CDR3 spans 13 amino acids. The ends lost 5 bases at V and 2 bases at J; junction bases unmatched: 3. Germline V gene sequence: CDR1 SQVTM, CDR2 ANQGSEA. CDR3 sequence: CSVPGTGNYGYTF. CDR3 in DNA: TGCAGCGTTCCTGGGACAGGGAACTATGGCTACACCTTC.

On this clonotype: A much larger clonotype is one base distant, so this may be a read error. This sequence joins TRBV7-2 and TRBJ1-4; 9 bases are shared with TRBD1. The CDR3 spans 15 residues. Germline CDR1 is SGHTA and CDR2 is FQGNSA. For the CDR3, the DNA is TGTGCCAGCAGCCGAAACACAGGGGGCGATGAAAAACCGTTTTTT. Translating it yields CASSRNTGGDEKPFF.

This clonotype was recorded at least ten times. The CDR3 loop is CASSSTSGTGNQPQHF. The CDR3 coding sequence is TGTGCCAGCAGCAGTACATCCGGGACAGGGAATCAGCCCCAGCATTTT. The rearrangement uses TRBV2 and TRBJ1-5, with 9 bases identical to TRBD1. V was clipped by 6 bases and J by 4 bases; unmatched bases: 10. CDR3 length: 16 amino acids. Looked up from germline, CDR1 is SNHLY and CDR2 is FYNNEI.

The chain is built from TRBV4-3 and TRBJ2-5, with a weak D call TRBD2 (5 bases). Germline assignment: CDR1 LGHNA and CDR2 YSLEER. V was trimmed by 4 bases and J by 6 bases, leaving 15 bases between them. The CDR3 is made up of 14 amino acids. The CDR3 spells CASSPAEYGQTQYF. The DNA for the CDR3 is TGCGCCAGCAGCCCAGCGGAGTACGGACAGACCCAGTACTTC.

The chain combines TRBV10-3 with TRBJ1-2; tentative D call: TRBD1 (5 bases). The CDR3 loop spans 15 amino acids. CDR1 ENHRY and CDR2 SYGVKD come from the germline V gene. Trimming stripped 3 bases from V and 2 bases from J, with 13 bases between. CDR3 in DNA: TGTGCCATCAGTGAAGGCCAGGGTACAAACTATGGCTACACCTTC. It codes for CAISEGQGTNYGYTF.

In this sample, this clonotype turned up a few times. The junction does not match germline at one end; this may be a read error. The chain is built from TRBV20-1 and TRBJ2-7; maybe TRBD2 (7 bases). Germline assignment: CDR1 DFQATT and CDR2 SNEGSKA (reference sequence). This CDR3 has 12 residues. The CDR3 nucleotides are TGCAGTACTAGCGACAGGCGGAACGAGCAGTACTTC. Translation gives CSTSDRRNEQYF.

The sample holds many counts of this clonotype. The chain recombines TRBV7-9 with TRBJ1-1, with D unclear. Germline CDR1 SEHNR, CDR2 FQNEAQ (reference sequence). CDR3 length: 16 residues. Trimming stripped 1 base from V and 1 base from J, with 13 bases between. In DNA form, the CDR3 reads TGTGCCAGCAGCTTAGATGGGAACCAAAGGAACACTGAAGCTTTCTTT. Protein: CASSLDGNQRNTEAFF. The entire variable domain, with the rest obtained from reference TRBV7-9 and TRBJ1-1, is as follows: DTGVSQNPRHKITKRGQNVTFRCDPISEHNRLYWYRQTLGQGPEFLTYFQNEAQLEKSRLLSDRFSAERPKGSFSTLEIQRTEQGDSAMYLCASSLDGNQRNTEAFFGQGTRLTVV.

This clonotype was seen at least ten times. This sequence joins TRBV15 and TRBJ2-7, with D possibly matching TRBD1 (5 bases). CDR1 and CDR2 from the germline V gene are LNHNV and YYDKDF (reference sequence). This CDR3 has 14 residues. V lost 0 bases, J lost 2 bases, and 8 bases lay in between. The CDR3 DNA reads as TGTGCCACCAGCAGAGAAAGGGGTGCCTACGAGCAGTACTTC. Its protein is CATSRERGAYEQYF.

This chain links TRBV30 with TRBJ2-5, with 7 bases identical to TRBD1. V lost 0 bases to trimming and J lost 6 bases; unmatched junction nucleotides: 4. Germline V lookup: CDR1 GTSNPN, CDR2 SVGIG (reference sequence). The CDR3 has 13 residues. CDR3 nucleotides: TGTGCCTGGAGTGTAGGGGGCGCAAAGACCCAGTACTTC. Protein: CAWSVGGAKTQYF.

CDR3 coding DNA: TGTGCCAGCAGGTCCAGGCCGGGGACAGGGGGCTCGGATCAGCCCCAGCATTTT. Translating gives CASRSRPGTGGSDQPQHF. This chain links TRBV6-5 with TRBJ1-5; TRBD1 aligns across 12 bases. Germline lookup yields CDR1 MNHEY and CDR2 SVGAGI. CDR3 length equals 18 residues. V trimming: 6 bases; J trimming: 5 bases; junction bases outside the gene matches: 14.

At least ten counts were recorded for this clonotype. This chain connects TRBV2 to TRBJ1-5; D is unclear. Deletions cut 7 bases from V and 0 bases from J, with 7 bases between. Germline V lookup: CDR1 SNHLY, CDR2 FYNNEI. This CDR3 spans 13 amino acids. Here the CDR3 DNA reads TGTGCCAGCACCGGGGATAGCAATCAGCCCCAGCATTTT. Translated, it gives CASTGDSNQPQHF.

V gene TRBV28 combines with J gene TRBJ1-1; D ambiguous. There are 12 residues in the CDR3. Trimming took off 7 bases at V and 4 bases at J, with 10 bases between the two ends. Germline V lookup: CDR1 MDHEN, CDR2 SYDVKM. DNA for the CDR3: TGTGCCAGCACCTCGGCGGGCACTGAAGCTTTCTTT. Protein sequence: CASTSAGTEAFF.

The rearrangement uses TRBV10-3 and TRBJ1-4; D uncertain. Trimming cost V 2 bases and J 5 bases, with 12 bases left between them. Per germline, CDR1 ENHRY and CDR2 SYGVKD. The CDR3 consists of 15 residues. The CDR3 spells CAISEVRQTNEKLFF. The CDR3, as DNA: TGTGCCATCAGTGAGGTACGGCAGACAAATGAAAAACTGTTTTTT.

DNA for the CDR3: TGTGCCAGCAGTTACCGGGACCCACATAAATATGGCTACACCTTC. Encoded protein: CASSYRDPHKYGYTF. The chain links TRBV6-5 to TRBJ1-2, with D possibly TRBD1 on 5 matching bases. Trimming left V 2 bases short and J 5 bases short, with 15 bases between. Germline CDR1 reads MNHEY; CDR2 reads SVGAGI. This CDR3 contains 15 residues.

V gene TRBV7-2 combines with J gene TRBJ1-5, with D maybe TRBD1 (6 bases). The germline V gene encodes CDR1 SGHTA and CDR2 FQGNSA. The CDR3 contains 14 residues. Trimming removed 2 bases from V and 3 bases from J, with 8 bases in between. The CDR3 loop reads CASSLWDNNQPQHF. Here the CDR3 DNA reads TGTGCCAGCAGCTTATGGGACAACAATCAGCCCCAGCATTTT.

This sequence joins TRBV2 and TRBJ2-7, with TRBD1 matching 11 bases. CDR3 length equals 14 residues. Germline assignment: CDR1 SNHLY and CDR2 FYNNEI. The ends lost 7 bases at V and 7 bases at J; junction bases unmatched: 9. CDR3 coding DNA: TGTGCCAGCACCCCGGACAGGGGGCTTCAAGAGCAGTACTTC. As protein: CASTPDRGLQEQYF.

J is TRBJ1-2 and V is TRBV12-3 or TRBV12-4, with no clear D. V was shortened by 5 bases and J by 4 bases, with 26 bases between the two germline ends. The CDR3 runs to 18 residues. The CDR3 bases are TGTGCCAGCAGTCCGGAGGGTCGAGGAGGATCCTCCACCTATGGCTACACCTTC. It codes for CASSPEGRGGSSTYGYTF.

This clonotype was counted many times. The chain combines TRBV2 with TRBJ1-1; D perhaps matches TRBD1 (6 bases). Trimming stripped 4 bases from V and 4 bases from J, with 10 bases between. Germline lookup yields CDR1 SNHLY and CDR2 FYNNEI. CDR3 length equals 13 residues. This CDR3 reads CASSVRGGTEAFF. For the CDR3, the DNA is TGTGCCAGCAGTGTTAGGGGGGGCACTGAAGCTTTCTTT.

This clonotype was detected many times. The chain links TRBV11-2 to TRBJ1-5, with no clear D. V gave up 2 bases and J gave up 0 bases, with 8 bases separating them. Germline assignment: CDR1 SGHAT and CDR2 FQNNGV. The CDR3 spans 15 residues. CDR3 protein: CASSLSPISNQPQHF. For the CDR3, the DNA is TGTGCCAGCAGCTTATCCCCGATTAGCAATCAGCCCCAGCATTTT.

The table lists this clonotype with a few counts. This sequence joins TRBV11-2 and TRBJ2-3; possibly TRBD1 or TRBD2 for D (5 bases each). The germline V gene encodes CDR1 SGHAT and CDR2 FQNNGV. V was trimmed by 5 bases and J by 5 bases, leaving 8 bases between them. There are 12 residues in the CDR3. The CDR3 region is CASSPGLDTQYF. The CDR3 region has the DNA TGTGCCAGCAGCCCGGGGCTAGATACGCAGTATTTT. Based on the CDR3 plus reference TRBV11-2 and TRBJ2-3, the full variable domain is EAGVAQSPRYKIIEKRQSVAFWCNPISGHATLYWYQQILGQGPKLLIQFQNNGVVDDSQLPKDRFSAERLKGVDSTLKIQPAKLEDSAVYLCASSPGLDTQYFGPGTRLTVL.

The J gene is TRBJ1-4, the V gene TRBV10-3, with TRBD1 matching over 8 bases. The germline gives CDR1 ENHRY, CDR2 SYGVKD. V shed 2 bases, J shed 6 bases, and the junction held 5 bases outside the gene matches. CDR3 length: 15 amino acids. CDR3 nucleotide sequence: TGTGCCATCAGTGAGGGACAGGGTTCGGATGAAAAACTGTTTTTT. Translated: CAISEGQGSDEKLFF.

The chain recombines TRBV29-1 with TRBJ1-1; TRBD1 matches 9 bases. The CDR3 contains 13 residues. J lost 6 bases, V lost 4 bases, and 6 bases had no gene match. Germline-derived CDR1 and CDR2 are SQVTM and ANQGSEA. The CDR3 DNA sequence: TGCAGCGTTGCCGGGACAGGGAGAGCTGAAGCTTTCTTT. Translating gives CSVAGTGRAEAFF.

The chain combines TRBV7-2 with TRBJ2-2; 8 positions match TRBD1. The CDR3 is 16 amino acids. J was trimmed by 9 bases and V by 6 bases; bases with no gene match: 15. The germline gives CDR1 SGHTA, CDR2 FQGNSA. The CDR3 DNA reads TGTGCCAGCAGGAGAAGGACAGGGATGATTCTACGGGAGCTGTTTTTT. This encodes CASRRRTGMILRELFF.

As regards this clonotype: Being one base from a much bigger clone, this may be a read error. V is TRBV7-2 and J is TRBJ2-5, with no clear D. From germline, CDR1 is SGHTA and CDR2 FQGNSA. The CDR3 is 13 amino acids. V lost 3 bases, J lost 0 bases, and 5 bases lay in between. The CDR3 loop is CASSFDYQETQYF. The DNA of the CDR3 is TGTGCCAGCAGCTTCGACTACCAAGAGACCCAGTACTTC.

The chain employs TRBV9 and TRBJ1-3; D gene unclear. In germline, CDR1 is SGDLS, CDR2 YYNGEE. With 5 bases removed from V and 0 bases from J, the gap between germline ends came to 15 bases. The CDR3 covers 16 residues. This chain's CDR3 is CASSPRIGNSGNTIYF. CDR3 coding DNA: TGTGCCAGCAGTCCTCGGATTGGGAACTCTGGAAACACCATATATTTT.

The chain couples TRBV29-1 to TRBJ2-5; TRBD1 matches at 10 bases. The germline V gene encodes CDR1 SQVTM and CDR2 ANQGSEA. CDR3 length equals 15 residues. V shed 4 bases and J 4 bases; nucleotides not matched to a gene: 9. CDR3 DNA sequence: TGCAGCGTTGCGGGGGACAGGGGCCCGCGAGAGACCCAGTACTTC. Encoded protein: CSVAGDRGPRETQYF.